Listed here are 32 T cell receptor beta chains from one sample, sequenced in a study of T cells expressing NK-cell markers. TCRdb reanalyzed the 5' RACE reads and collapses them to one entry per CDR3 protein, without DNA. The sample shows 550,000 to 600,000 distinct CDR3 sequences, and approximately 3.6% sits with its ten largest clones. Sequencing used blood T cells: a sorted CD56 or NKG2C T cell subset, CD4+ or CD8+ T cells, or bulk PBMC T cells (not recorded which). These receptors all stem from a man younger than 30 in good health.

The chain carries TRBV29-1 and TRBJ2-7; lacking DNA, the TRBD1 call made by TCRdb goes unchecked. The CDR3 totals 13 residues. Germline values: CDR1 SQVTM, CDR2 ANQGSEA. CDR3 sequence reads: CSVARGMIYEQYF.

This chain connects TRBV27 to TRBJ2-1; TCRdb's assignment of TRBD2 cannot be checked, as there is no DNA. Germline CDR1 reads MNHEY; CDR2 reads SMNVEV (reference sequence). The CDR3 runs to 17 residues. This CDR3 reads CASSWLAGGGLRDEQFF.

The chain employs TRBV12-3 or TRBV12-4 and TRBJ2-3; the TCRdb call, TRBD1, lacks DNA for checking. The CDR3 consists of 16 residues. This chain's CDR3 is CASNPRESVGRDTQYF.

V gene TRBV18 combines with J gene TRBJ2-7; TCRdb designates TRBD1, a call that cannot be tested without DNA. The CDR3 consists of 19 residues. The germline V gene encodes CDR1 KGHSH and CDR2 LQKENI. CDR3 sequence: CASSLEPGQGKDWAYEQYF.

The chain combines TRBV12-3 or TRBV12-4 with TRBJ1-3; TCRdb outputs TRBD1, but without DNA this stays unchecked. The CDR3 has 16 amino acids. The chain's CDR3 is CASSAGQGVTGNTIYF.

The chain has TRBV12-3 or TRBV12-4 and TRBJ2-1; without DNA, the TCRdb call of TRBD2 cannot be checked. The CDR3 consists of 12 residues. CDR3 in amino acids: CASSPREGEQFF.

The chain links TRBV12-3 or TRBV12-4 to TRBJ2-3; TCRdb calls TRBD2, which cannot be checked without DNA. This CDR3 has 15 amino acids. CDR3 amino acids: CASSVTAGLTDTQYF.

The CDR3 loop is CASSPRTSGTPYEQYF. The rearrangement uses TRBV6-1 and TRBJ2-7; no DNA is available, so the TRBD2 call from TCRdb remains unchecked. This CDR3 is built from 16 residues. Per germline, CDR1 MNHNS and CDR2 SASEGT.

This sequence joins TRBV18 and TRBJ2-1. The germline CDR1 and CDR2 sequences are KGHSH and LQKENI. The CDR3 length is 17 residues. CDR3 region: CASSPPVGESSYNEQFF. Full variable domain (rest looked up from reference TRBV18 and TRBJ2-1): NAGVMQNPRHLVRRRGQEARLRCSPMKGHSHVYWYRQLPEEGLKFMVYLQKENIIDESGMPKERFSAEFPKEGPSILRIQQVVRGDSAAYFCASSPPVGESSYNEQFFGPGTRLTVL.

The chain recombines TRBV12-3 or TRBV12-4 with TRBJ2-2; TCRdb calls TRBD2, which cannot be checked without DNA. This CDR3 has 15 residues. CDR3 protein: CASSTRGEGTGELFF.

This rearrangement joins TRBV7-6 to TRBJ2-5; TCRdb's D gene call, TRBD2, goes unchecked for lack of DNA. CDR3 length equals 17 residues. The germline gives CDR1 SGHVS, CDR2 FNYEAQ. This CDR3 reads CASSHGLAGSYQETQYF.

The chain couples TRBV6-5 to TRBJ2-7; absent DNA, TCRdb's TRBD2 call cannot be checked. Germline loops: CDR1 MNHEY, CDR2 SVGAGI. There are 16 residues in the CDR3. CDR3 sequence: CASSYSARAGTYEQYF.

The genes are TRBV12-3 or TRBV12-4 and TRBJ2-6; TCRdb designates TRBD2, a call that cannot be tested without DNA. The CDR3 runs to 18 residues. Here the CDR3 reads CASTGRGQLDSGANVLTF.

The rearrangement links TRBV6-5 to TRBJ2-1; TCRdb's D call, TRBD1, is unchecked because there is no DNA. Germline loops: CDR1 MNHEY, CDR2 SVGAGI. CDR3 size: 15 residues. CDR3 sequence: CASSTGVGAHNEQFF.

The gene calls are TRBV10-3 and TRBJ2-3; lacking DNA, the TRBD2 call made by TCRdb goes unchecked. The CDR3 runs 18 residues. Germline V gene sequence: CDR1 ENHRY, CDR2 SYGVKD. The CDR3 loop is CAISDRGTSGRATDTQYF.

The rearrangement uses TRBV7-6 and TRBJ1-1. The CDR3 covers 12 residues. Per the germline V gene, CDR1 is SGHVS and CDR2 is FNYEAQ. This CDR3 is CASSGGEGEAFF.

V and J are TRBV4-3 and TRBJ2-7; TCRdb's D gene call, TRBD1, goes unchecked for lack of DNA. Germline CDR1 LGHNA, CDR2 YSLEER. The CDR3 sequence is 17 residues long. CDR3 amino acids: CASSQSLSGTDSYEQYF.

This chain connects TRBV7-2 to TRBJ2-1; there is no DNA to check the TCRdb D call of TRBD2. Germline CDR1 and CDR2: SGHTA and FQGNSA. This CDR3 has 15 amino acids. CDR3 region: CASSFRLAGDNEQFF.

This chain links TRBV20-1 with TRBJ1-1. CDR3 length: 14 residues. CDR1 is DFQATT, CDR2 SNEGSKA, per germline (reference sequence). This CDR3 reads CSARDTSVNTEAFF.

This chain uses TRBV10-3 with TRBJ2-2; TCRdb names TRBD2, which stays unverified in the absence of DNA. The CDR3 contains 15 residues. CDR1 and CDR2 (germline): ENHRY, SYGVKD. CDR3 protein: CAISEREGNTGELFF.

CDR3: CASRNTPGLAASRDTQYF. The rearrangement links TRBV11-1 to TRBJ2-3; TCRdb proposes TRBD2, but this gene call is untestable without DNA. CDR1 and CDR2 from the germline V gene are SGHAT and FQDESV (reference sequence). The CDR3 runs to 18 residues.

V and J are TRBV12-3 or TRBV12-4 and TRBJ1-5; TCRdb reports TRBD1, a call that lacks DNA to check it against. This CDR3 region has 14 residues. Here the CDR3 reads CASATTGRNQPQHF.

The chain is built from TRBV12-3 or TRBV12-4 and TRBJ2-3; the D call from TCRdb, TRBD1, cannot be confirmed without DNA. CDR3 size: 14 residues. The chain's CDR3 is CASSPGWGPDTQYF.

This chain joins TRBV29-1 and TRBJ2-1; absent DNA, TCRdb's TRBD2 call cannot be checked. The germline gives CDR1 SQVTM, CDR2 ANQGSEA. The CDR3 runs 19 residues. CDR3 region: CSVEPGIAGATSSYNEQFF.

This chain joins TRBV28 and TRBJ2-1. The CDR3 runs 12 residues. Per the germline V gene, CDR1 is MDHEN and CDR2 is SYDVKM. The CDR3 is CASSPQNNEQFF.

The V call is TRBV5-5, the J call TRBJ1-4. The germline gives CDR1 SGHKS, CDR2 YYEKEE (reference sequence). This CDR3 is 13 amino acids long. The CDR3 loop reads CASTQRWGEKLFF. The whole variable domain, remainder taken from reference TRBV5-5 and TRBJ1-4, is DAGVTQSPTHLIKTRGQQVTLRCSPISGHKSVSWYQQVLGQGPQFIFQYYEKEERGRGNFPDRFSARQFPNYSSELNVNALLLGDSALYLCASTQRWGEKLFFGSGTQLSVL.

V is TRBV7-9 and J is TRBJ2-5; TCRdb indicates TRBD1, and absent DNA this call remains unverified. Germline CDR1 reads SEHNR; CDR2 reads FQNEAQ (reference sequence). The CDR3 loop spans 15 amino acids. This CDR3 is CASSLRTEYQETQYF.

V gene TRBV28 combines with J gene TRBJ2-7; there is no DNA to check the TCRdb D call of TRBD1. Germline CDR1 MDHEN, CDR2 SYDVKM. The CDR3 totals 15 residues. CDR3 sequence reads: CAAGPGRRNSYEQYF. The full variable domain, in which reference TRBV28 and TRBJ2-7 provide the parts outside the CDR3, is DVKVTQSSRYLVKRTGEKVFLECVQDMDHENMFWYRQDPGLGLRLIYFSYDVKMKEKGDIPEGYSVSREKKERFSLILESASTNQTSMYLCAAGPGRRNSYEQYFGPGTRLTVT.

The chain is built from TRBV20-1 and TRBJ1-6. Per germline, CDR1 DFQATT and CDR2 SNEGSKA (reference sequence). The CDR3 loop spans 12 amino acids. This chain's CDR3 is CSAWDYNSPLHF.

The rearrangement links TRBV7-6 to TRBJ2-2. The CDR3 runs 14 residues. Germline values: CDR1 SGHVS, CDR2 FNYEAQ. CDR3 sequence reads: CASSFGKHTGELFF.

The chain links TRBV5-1 to TRBJ1-1. Germline V lookup: CDR1 SGHRS, CDR2 YFSETQ. The CDR3 covers 13 residues. The CDR3 here is CASSLSAVTEAFF.

The rearrangement uses TRBV5-1 and TRBJ2-3; TCRdb lists TRBD1, though no DNA is available to test this call. Germline CDR1 reads SGHRS; CDR2 reads YFSETQ. The CDR3 contains 16 residues. CDR3 protein: CASSLESTGSTDTQYF.